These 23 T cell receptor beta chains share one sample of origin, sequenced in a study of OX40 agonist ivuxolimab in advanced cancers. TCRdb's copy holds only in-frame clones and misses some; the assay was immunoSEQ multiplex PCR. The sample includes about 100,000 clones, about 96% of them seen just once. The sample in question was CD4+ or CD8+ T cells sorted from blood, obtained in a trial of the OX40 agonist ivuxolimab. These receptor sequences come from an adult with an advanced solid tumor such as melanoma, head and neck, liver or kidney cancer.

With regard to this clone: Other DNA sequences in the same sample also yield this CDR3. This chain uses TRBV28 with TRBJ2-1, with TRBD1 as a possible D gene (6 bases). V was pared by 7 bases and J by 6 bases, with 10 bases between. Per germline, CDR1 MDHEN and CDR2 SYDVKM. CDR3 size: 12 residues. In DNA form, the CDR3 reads TGTGCCAGCACCCAGACAGGCAATGAGCAGTTCTTC. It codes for CASTQTGNEQFF.

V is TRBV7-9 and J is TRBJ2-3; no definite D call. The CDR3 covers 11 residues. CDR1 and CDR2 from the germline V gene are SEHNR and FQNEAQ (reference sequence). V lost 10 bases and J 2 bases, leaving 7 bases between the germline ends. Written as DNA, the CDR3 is TGTGCCAACGAACCCACAGATACGCAGTATTTT. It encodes CANEPTDTQYF.

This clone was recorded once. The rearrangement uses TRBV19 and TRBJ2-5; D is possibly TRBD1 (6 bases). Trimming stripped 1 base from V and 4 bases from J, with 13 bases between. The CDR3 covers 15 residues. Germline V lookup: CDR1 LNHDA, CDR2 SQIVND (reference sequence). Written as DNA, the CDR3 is TGTGCCAGTAGTATAGGGCTAGCAGGGGCAGAGACCCAGTACTTC. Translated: CASSIGLAGAETQYF.

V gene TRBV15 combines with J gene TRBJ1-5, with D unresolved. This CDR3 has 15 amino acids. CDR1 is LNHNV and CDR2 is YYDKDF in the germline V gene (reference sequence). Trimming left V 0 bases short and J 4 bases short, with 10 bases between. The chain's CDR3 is CATSRDEEGNQPQHF. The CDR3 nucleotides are TGTGCCACCAGCAGAGATGAGGAGGGAAATCAGCCCCAGCATTTT.

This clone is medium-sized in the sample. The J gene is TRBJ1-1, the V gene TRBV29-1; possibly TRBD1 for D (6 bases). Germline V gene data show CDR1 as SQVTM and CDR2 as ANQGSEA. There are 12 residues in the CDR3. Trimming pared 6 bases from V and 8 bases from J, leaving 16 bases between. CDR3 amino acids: CSVSGAEIEAFF. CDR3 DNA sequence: TGCAGCGTGTCGGGGGCCGAAATAGAAGCTTTCTTT.

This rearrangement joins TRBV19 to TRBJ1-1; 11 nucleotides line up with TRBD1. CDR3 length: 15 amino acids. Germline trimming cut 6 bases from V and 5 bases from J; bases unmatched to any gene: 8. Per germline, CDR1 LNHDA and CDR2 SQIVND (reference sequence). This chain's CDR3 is CASSLSGTGGTEAFF. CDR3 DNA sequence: TGTGCCAGTAGCCTCTCCGGGACAGGGGGGACTGAAGCTTTCTTT.

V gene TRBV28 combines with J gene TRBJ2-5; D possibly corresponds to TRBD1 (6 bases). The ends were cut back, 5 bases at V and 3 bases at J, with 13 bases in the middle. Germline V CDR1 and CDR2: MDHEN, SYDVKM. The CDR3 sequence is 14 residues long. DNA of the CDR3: TGTGCCAGCAGTCTATACAGGGAAGAAGAGACCCAGTACTTC. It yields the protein CASSLYREEETQYF.

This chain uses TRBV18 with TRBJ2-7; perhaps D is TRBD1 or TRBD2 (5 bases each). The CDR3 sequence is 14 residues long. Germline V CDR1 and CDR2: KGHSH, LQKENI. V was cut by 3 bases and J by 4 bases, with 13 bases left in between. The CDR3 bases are TGTGCCAGCTCACCCGGGACGGCAGGGTACGAGCAGTACTTC. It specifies CASSPGTAGYEQYF.

This CDR3 reads CASSSPWGGTDTQYF. The CDR3 region has the DNA TGTGCCAGTAGCTCTCCTTGGGGGGGCACAGATACGCAGTATTTT. V usage is TRBV19 and J usage is TRBJ2-3; D is possibly TRBD2 (6 bases). This CDR3 contains 15 residues. Per germline, CDR1 LNHDA and CDR2 SQIVND (reference sequence). The V end lost 6 bases, the J end lost 1 base, and 14 bases lay between the germline ends.

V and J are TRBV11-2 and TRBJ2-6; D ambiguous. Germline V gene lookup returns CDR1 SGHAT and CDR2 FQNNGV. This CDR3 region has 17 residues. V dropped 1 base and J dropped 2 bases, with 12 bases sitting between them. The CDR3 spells CASSLGAVPTGANVLTF. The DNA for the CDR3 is TGTGCCAGCAGCTTAGGGGCTGTCCCTACTGGGGCCAACGTCCTGACTTTC. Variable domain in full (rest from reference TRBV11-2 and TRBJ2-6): EAGVAQSPRYKIIEKRQSVAFWCNPISGHATLYWYQQILGQGPKLLIQFQNNGVVDDSQLPKDRFSAERLKGVDSTLKIQPAKLEDSAVYLCASSLGAVPTGANVLTFGAGSRLTVL.

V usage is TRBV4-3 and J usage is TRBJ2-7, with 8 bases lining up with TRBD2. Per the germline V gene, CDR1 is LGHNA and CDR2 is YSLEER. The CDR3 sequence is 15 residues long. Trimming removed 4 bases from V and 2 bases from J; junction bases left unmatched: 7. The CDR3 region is CASSPGTSGTYEQYF. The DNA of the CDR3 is TGCGCCAGCAGCCCTGGGACTAGTGGCACCTACGAGCAGTACTTC.

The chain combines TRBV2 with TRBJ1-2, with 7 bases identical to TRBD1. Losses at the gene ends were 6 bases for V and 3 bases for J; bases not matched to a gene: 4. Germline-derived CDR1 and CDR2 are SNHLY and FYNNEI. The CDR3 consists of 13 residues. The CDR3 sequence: CASRAGTDYGYTF. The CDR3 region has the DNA TGTGCCAGCAGGGCCGGGACAGACTATGGCTACACCTTC.

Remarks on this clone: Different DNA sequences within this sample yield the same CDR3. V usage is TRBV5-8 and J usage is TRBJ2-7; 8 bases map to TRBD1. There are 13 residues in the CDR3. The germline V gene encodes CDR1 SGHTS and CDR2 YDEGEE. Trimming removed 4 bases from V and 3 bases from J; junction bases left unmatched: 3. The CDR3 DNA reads TGTGCCAGCAGCGAAGGGACAGGCTACGAGCAGTACTTC. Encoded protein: CASSEGTGYEQYF.

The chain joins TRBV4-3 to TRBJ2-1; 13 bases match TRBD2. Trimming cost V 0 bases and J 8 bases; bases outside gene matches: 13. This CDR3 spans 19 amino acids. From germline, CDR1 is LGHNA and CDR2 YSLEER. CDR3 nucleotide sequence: TGCGCCAGCAGCCAAGAGGGCTACCAAGGACTAGCGGGAGTGGATGAGCAGTTCTTC. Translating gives CASSQEGYQGLAGVDEQFF.

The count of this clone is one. The CDR3 nucleotides read TGCGCCAGCAGCCGCCAACAGGGGGCAGAGTACGAGCAGTACTTC. It encodes CASSRQQGAEYEQYF. The chain links TRBV4-1 to TRBJ2-7; TRBD1 agrees at 9 bases. J lost 4 bases, V lost 4 bases, and 8 bases had no gene match. The V gene's germline CDR1 is MGHRA and CDR2 YSYEKL. This CDR3 contains 15 residues.

CDR3 nucleotide sequence: TGCGCCAGCAGCGTATACCCGGGACAGGGGTCCTACGAGCAGTACTTC. The encoded protein is CASSVYPGQGSYEQYF. This sequence joins TRBV5-1 and TRBJ2-7, with TRBD1 identical over 10 bases. Losses at the gene ends were 4 bases for V and 1 base for J; bases not matched to a gene: 8. Per the germline V gene, CDR1 is SGHRS and CDR2 is YFSETQ. This CDR3 is built from 16 residues.

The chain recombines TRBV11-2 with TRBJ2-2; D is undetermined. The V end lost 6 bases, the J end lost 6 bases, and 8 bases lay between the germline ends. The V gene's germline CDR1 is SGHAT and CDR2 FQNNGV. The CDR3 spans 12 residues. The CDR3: CASSPPPGELFF. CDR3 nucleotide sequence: TGTGCCAGCAGTCCCCCCCCCGGGGAGCTGTTTTTT.

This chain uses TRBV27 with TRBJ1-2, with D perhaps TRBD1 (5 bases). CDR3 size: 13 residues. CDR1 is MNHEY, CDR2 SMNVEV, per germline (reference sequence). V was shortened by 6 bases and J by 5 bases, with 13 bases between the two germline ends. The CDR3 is CASSFQGSYGYTF. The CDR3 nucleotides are TGTGCCAGCAGCTTTCAGGGCTCTTATGGCTACACCTTC.

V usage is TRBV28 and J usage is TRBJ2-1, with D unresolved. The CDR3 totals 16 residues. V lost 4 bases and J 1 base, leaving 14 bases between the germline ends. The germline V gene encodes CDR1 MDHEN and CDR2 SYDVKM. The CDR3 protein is CASSSLQTVSYNEQFF. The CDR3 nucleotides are TGTGCCAGCAGTTCCCTCCAGACGGTGTCCTACAATGAGCAGTTCTTC.

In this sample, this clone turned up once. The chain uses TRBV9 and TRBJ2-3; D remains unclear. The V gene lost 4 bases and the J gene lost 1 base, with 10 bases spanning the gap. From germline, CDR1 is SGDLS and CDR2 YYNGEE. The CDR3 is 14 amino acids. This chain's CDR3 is CASSPSSGTDTQYF. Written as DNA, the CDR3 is TGTGCCAGCAGCCCTTCGTCGGGCACAGATACGCAGTATTTT. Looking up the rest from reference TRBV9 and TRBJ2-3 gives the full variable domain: DSGVTQTPKHLITATGQRVTLRCSPRSGDLSVYWYQQSLDQGLQFLIQYYNGEERAKGNILERFSAQQFPDLHSELNLSSLELGDSALYFCASSPSSGTDTQYFGPGTRLTVL.

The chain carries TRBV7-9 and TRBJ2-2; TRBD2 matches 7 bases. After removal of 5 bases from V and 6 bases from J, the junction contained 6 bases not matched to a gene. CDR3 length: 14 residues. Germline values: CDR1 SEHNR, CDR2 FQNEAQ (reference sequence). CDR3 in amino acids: CASSAARGAGELFF. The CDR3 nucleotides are TGTGCCAGCAGCGCGGCCCGGGGGGCCGGGGAGCTGTTTTTT.

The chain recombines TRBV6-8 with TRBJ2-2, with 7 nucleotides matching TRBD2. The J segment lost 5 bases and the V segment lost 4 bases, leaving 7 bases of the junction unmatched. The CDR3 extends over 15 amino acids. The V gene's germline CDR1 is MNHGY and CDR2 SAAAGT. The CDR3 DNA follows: TGTGCCAGCAGTTTCCCCCTGGGGGGGACCGGGGAGCTGTTTTTT. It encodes CASSFPLGGTGELFF.

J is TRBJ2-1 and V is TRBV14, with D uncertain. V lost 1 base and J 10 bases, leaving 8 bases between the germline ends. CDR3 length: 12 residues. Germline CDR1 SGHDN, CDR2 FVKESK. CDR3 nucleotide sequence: TGTGCCAGCAGCCAAGGGTACGGGGAGCAGTTCTTC. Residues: CASSQGYGEQFF.